Shown below are 14 T cell receptor beta chains from a single sample sequenced in a study of high-grade serous ovarian cancer treatment subgroups. The assay was immunoSEQ multiplex PCR, and TCRdb's table has in-frame clones only and misses some. Among around 1,700 clones listed, roughly 87% were seen once. Tumor samples were taken before definitive surgery or chemotherapy. The specimen was tumor tissue. All receptors come from a human donor with high-grade serous ovarian cancer.

V usage is TRBV4-1 and J usage is TRBJ2-2; D might be TRBD2 (5 bases). V dropped 0 bases and J dropped 0 bases, with 11 bases sitting between them. The germline gives CDR1 MGHRA, CDR2 YSYEKL. The CDR3 is 17 amino acids. The CDR3 coding sequence is TGCGCCAGCAGCCAAGATCCTACCGGGGCGAACACCGGGGAGCTGTTTTTT. Amino acids: CASSQDPTGANTGELFF.

The chain uses TRBV6-1 and TRBJ2-1, with D perhaps matching TRBD1 or TRBD2 (5 bases each). V shed 2 bases and J shed 8 bases, with 16 bases lying between them. This CDR3 has 15 residues. Per germline, CDR1 MNHNS and CDR2 SASEGT. This CDR3 reads CASSEINHGTHEQFF. In DNA form, the CDR3 reads TGTGCCAGCAGTGAAATCAACCACGGGACCCATGAGCAGTTCTTC.

V gene TRBV30 combines with J gene TRBJ1-3; unclear D gene. This CDR3 has 16 amino acids. Deletions cut 1 base from V and 0 bases from J, with 13 bases between. Germline V CDR1 and CDR2: GTSNPN, SVGIG (reference sequence). The CDR3 sequence: CAWSAGLMISGNTIYF. CDR3 in DNA: TGTGCCTGGAGTGCGGGCTTGATGATCTCTGGAAACACCATATATTTT.

The V call is TRBV7-9, the J call TRBJ2-5, with no clear D. CDR1 is SEHNR and CDR2 is FQNEAQ in the germline V gene (reference sequence). V lost 6 bases, J lost 7 bases, and 12 bases lay in between. CDR3 size: 12 residues. CDR3 in DNA: TGTGCCAGCAGACCTGAACTTGGGACCCAGTACTTC. Amino acids: CASRPELGTQYF.

Comment on this clone: The germline gene is not matched at one end of the junction; a read error may be the cause. The chain employs TRBV5-6 and TRBJ1-6; 9 bases line up with TRBD1. The CDR3 length is 15 residues. The germline gives CDR1 SGHDT, CDR2 YYEEEE. This CDR3 reads CASSWDRELNSPFHF. The CDR3 DNA sequence: TGTGCCAGCAGCTGGGACAGGGAACTTAATTCACCCTTCCACTTT.

In nucleotides, the CDR3 is TGTGCCAGCAGGAGGGGCCCACGCGACACCGGGGAGCTGTTTTTT. Its protein product is CASRRGPRDTGELFF. The chain links TRBV28 to TRBJ2-2; D tentatively fits TRBD1 or TRBD2 (5 bases each). V gave up 6 bases and J gave up 3 bases, with 14 bases separating them. CDR3 length: 15 residues. Germline assignment: CDR1 MDHEN and CDR2 SYDVKM.

V is TRBV7-2 and J is TRBJ2-2; a possible D gene is TRBD1 (5 bases). The CDR3 is 15 residues long. Trimming stripped 2 bases from V and 4 bases from J, with 11 bases between. The germline gives CDR1 SGHTA, CDR2 FQGNSA. CDR3 region: CASSLNQGGTGELFF. Written as DNA, the CDR3 is TGTGCCAGCAGCTTAAACCAGGGTGGCACCGGGGAGCTGTTTTTT.

CDR3: CASSAGTGDEAFF. The CDR3 nucleotides are TGTGCCAGCAGCGCTGGGACAGGAGATGAAGCTTTCTTT. The rearrangement links TRBV9 to TRBJ1-1, with TRBD1 matching over 8 bases. Trimming took 3 bases from V and 7 from J; bases not matched to a gene: 5. CDR3 length: 13 amino acids. From germline, CDR1 is SGDLS and CDR2 YYNGEE.

The V call is TRBV7-2, the J call TRBJ2-5, with D perhaps TRBD2 (6 bases). Germline CDR1 is SGHTA and CDR2 is FQGNSA. This CDR3 spans 15 amino acids. Trimming took off 1 base at V and 5 bases at J, with 14 bases between the two ends. CDR3 nucleotide sequence: TGTGCCAGCAGCTTAGGCGGAGGGTCTTGGGAGACCCAGTACTTC. Translation: CASSLGGGSWETQYF.

The chain couples TRBV5-4 to TRBJ2-2, with TRBD2 matching over 14 bases. This CDR3 has 18 residues. The ends lost 3 bases at V and 7 bases at J; junction bases unmatched: 11. Per germline, CDR1 SGHNT and CDR2 YYREEE (reference sequence). CDR3 sequence reads: CASSSAGLAGEVGGELFF. In DNA form, the CDR3 reads TGTGCCAGCAGCTCCGCGGGACTAGCGGGAGAAGTAGGCGGGGAGCTGTTTTTT.

In nucleotides, the CDR3 is TGTGCCAGCAGCTTTTTGAGGGAGGTCACCGGGGAGCTGTTTTTT. The encoded protein is CASSFLREVTGELFF. This sequence joins TRBV5-5 and TRBJ2-2; possible D gene TRBD2, 6 bases. CDR1 and CDR2 from the germline V gene are SGHKS and YYEKEE (reference sequence). The CDR3 extends over 15 amino acids. V lost 2 bases to trimming and J lost 4 bases, with 12 bases between them.

The chain is built from TRBV10-2 and TRBJ2-2; a possible D gene is TRBD1 (8 bases). There are 17 residues in the CDR3. The V gene lost 4 bases and the J gene lost 4 bases, with 19 bases spanning the gap. CDR1 and CDR2 from the germline V gene are WSHSY and SAAADI. DNA of the CDR3: TGCGCCAGCAGTGGAAAACAGGGGGGGTGGTTCACCGGGGAGCTGTTTTTT. Encoded protein: CASSGKQGGWFTGELFF.

The chain carries TRBV5-6 and TRBJ1-4; 9 bases match TRBD1. CDR3 length: 18 amino acids. With V trimmed by 3 bases and J by 5 bases, 14 bases remained unmatched. Germline assignment: CDR1 SGHDT and CDR2 YYEEEE. As DNA, the CDR3 is TGTGCCAGCAGCTCTTCACTATCCGGGACAGGGCTCAATGAAAAACTGTTTTTT. As protein: CASSSSLSGTGLNEKLFF.

The chain recombines TRBV11-2 with TRBJ2-1; the D is unclear. In germline, CDR1 is SGHAT, CDR2 FQNNGV. The CDR3 extends over 14 amino acids. V lost 3 bases to trimming and J lost 9 bases, with 15 bases between them. The CDR3 here is CASSLVRISTEQFF. The CDR3 nucleotides are TGTGCCAGCAGCTTGGTCCGGATCTCAACTGAGCAGTTCTTC.